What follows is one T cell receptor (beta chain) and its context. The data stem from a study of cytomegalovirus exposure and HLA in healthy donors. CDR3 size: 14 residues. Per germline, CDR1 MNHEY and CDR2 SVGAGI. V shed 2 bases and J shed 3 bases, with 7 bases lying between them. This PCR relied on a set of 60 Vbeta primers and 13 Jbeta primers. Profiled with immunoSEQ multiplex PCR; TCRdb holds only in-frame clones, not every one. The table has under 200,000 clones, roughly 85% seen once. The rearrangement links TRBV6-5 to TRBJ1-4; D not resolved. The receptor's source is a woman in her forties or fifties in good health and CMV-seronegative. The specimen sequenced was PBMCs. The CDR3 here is CASSYAGSNEKLFF. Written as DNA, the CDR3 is TGTGCCAGCAGTTACGCCGGGTCTAATGAAAAACTGTTTTTT.